This T cell receptor beta chain emerged from a study of identical twins. Broader study findings: Excess twin sharing in beta out-of-frame sequences was weaker.

There are a few counts of this clonotype. What it binds is not known. TCRdb processed the 5' RACE reads anew with MiXCR; each CDR3 protein has one entry. The sample consists of a few hundred thousand distinct CDR3 sequences, under 20% of them appearing once. V dropped 3 bases and J dropped 3 bases, with 9 bases sitting between them. The CDR3 runs to 14 residues. The receptor comes from a man in his forties or fifties in good health. The sequenced material came from naive T cells sorted from blood. The J gene is TRBJ1-3, the V gene TRBV12-3 or TRBV12-4; D unresolved. The CDR3 region is CASSLSHNGNTIYF. The CDR3 bases are TGTGCCAGCAGTTTGTCCCACAATGGAAACACCATATATTTT.